This T cell receptor beta chain was captured by sequencing in a study of blood T cell repertoires in COVID-19. Overall study: The study drew acute and convalescent COVID-19 samples from the United States, Italy and Spain. T cells, B-cell-depleted T cells, or PBMCs provided the cDNA or gDNA that served as material.

Profiling relied on immunoSEQ multiplex PCR, and the TCRdb table lists in-frame clones only, not all of them. The table records more than 150,000 clones, around four fifths of them present only once. Residents of about two dozen US areas, aged roughly 18 to 89 years, made up the participants. Categorization into cohorts depended on clinical history that participants reported. CDR1 and CDR2 (germline): LNHDA, SQIVND (reference sequence). Trimming took 7 bases from V and 5 from J; bases not matched to a gene: 4. The CDR3 consists of 14 residues. This clonotype was sampled from a woman aged 45-60 years who had recovered from COVID-19. The material sequenced was PBMCs or T cells enriched from blood (not recorded which). This sequence joins TRBV19 and TRBJ2-1; 11 nucleotides line up with TRBD2. The CDR3 here is CASTRLAGHNEQFF. The CDR3 nucleotides read TGTGCCAGTACTCGACTAGCGGGGCACAATGAGCAGTTCTTC. Full variable domain (rest looked up from reference TRBV19 and TRBJ2-1): DGGITQSPKYLFRKEGQNVTLSCEQNLNHDAMYWYRQDPGQGLRLIYYSQIVNDFQKGDIAEGYSVSREKKESFPLTVTSAQKNPTAFYLCASTRLAGHNEQFFGPGTRLTVL.